This T cell receptor (beta chain) derives from a study of T cells in Graves' hyperthyroidism and ophthalmopathy. Researchers amplified the TCR beta CDR3 regions from RNA transcripts. The HTBI set primed first-round TCR CDR3 RT-PCR. TCRdb re-derived calls from the multiplex PCR reads in MiXCR, one entry per CDR3 protein. The profile shows roughly 800,000 distinct CDR3 sequences, roughly 40% of them singletons. Recently diagnosed hyperthyroidism of less than 2 months' duration affected patients aged 18 to 65. This clonotype was seen ten or more times. Its target is not known. After removal of 4 bases from V and 8 bases from J, the junction contained 7 bases not matched to a gene. The CDR3 is 15 amino acids. Germline V gives CDR1 SGHTA, CDR2 FQGNSA. Overall study findings and caveats: In the analysis, a 13 V-J model separated ophthalmopathy from stable hyperthyroidism. Blood also carried most thyroid clonotypes expanded above 0.001.

The clonotype originates from a man aged 18 to 30 with Graves' hyperthyroidism. Sequenced sample: blood. The chain employs TRBV7-2 and TRBJ1-6; 8 positions agree with TRBD1. The CDR3 sequence: CASSSRQGSHSPLHF. The DNA for the CDR3 is TGTGCCAGCAGCTCGAGACAGGGGTCGCATTCACCCCTCCACTTT.